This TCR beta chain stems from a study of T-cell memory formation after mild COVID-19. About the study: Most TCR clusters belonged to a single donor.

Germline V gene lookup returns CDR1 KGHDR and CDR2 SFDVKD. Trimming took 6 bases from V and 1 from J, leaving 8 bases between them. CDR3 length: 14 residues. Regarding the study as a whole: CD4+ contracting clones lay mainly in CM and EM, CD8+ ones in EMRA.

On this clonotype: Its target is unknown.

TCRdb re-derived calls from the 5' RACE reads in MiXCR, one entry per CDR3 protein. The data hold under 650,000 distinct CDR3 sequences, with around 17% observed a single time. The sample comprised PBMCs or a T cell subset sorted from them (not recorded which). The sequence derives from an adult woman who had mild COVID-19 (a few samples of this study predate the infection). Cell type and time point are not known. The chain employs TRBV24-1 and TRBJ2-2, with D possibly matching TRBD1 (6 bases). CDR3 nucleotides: TGTGCCACCAGTCCAGGGGTGAACACCGGGGAGCTGTTTTTT. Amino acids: CATSPGVNTGELFF.